This T cell receptor (beta chain) was found in a study of shared clonotypes between healthy human individuals. As for the study in general: A donor's plate count was three for CD4 naive and three for CD4 memory; CD8 naive had two and CD8 memory one.

On this clone itself: Its matching antigen is unknown.

CDR3 length: 17 residues. Germline lookup yields CDR1 SEHNR and CDR2 FQNEAQ (reference sequence). V was pared by 5 bases and J by 4 bases, with 15 bases of the junction left unmatched. Study-level points and caveats: Few donors limited the genetic and exposure-history diversity represented.

Here immunoSEQ multiplex PCR was the method, and the copy in TCRdb shows in-frame clones only, minus some. The sample contains around 100,000 clones, roughly 70% of which appear only once. CD45RO+ cells went into CD8 memory alongside CCR7-negative CD45RA+ TemRA cells. This clonotype was sampled from a woman in her twenties or thirties in good health. J is TRBJ2-7 and V is TRBV7-9, with 9 bases matching TRBD1. The sequenced sample was memory CD8+ T cells sorted from blood. Subset indicated: CD45RO+ cells pooled with CCR7-negative TemRA cells. CDR3 DNA sequence: TGTGCCAGCAGCCAACGAGATTACAGGGGGCGCGGGTACGAGCAGTACTTC. Translation: CASSQRDYRGRGYEQYF. The full variable domain, completed using reference TRBV7-9 and TRBJ2-7, is DTGVSQNPRHKITKRGQNVTFRCDPISEHNRLYWYRQTLGQGPEFLTYFQNEAQLEKSRLLSDRFSAERPKGSFSTLEIQRTEQGDSAMYLCASSQRDYRGRGYEQYFGPGTRLTVT.